Listed below are T cell receptor beta chains from one sample, sequenced in a study of T-cell memory formation after mild COVID-19. In TCRdb, the 5' RACE reads were re-called with MiXCR into one record per CDR3 protein. Of hundreds of thousands of distinct CDR3 sequences listed, 13% to 15% are singletons. The specimen sequenced was PBMCs or a T cell subset sorted from them (not recorded which). Receptors originate from a man in his late teens or twenties who had mild COVID-19 (a few samples of this study predate the infection). Cell type and time point are not known. Each CDR3 is given without its conserved first and last residue. Fields, in order: D gene, V gene, J gene, CDR3 protein. A D gene is named only where the DNA matches it firmly.

d_gene: NA
v_gene: TRBV7-9
j_gene: TRBJ2-7
CDR3aa: ASSLDISYEQY

d_gene: TRBD2
v_gene: TRBV12-3/TRBV12-4
j_gene: TRBJ2-5
CDR3aa: ASSSGGRETQY

d_gene: NA
v_gene: TRBV7-9
j_gene: TRBJ2-6
CDR3aa: ASSPRMSSGANVLT

d_gene: NA
v_gene: TRBV18
j_gene: TRBJ1-6
CDR3aa: ASSPQENSPLH

d_gene: TRBD2
v_gene: TRBV9
j_gene: TRBJ2-3
CDR3aa: ASSASGTTSTDTQY

d_gene: TRBD1
v_gene: TRBV3-1
j_gene: TRBJ1-1
CDR3aa: ASSRTGGTEAF

d_gene: NA
v_gene: TRBV15
j_gene: TRBJ1-1
CDR3aa: ATSRVPGDTEAF

d_gene: NA
v_gene: TRBV20-1
j_gene: TRBJ1-2
CDR3aa: SATDRGNGYT

d_gene: TRBD2
v_gene: TRBV10-2
j_gene: TRBJ2-1
CDR3aa: ASSDISGLAGALYNEQF

d_gene: NA
v_gene: TRBV25-1
j_gene: TRBJ2-3
CDR3aa: ASSDHRGLGTDTQY

d_gene: TRBD1
v_gene: TRBV6-5
j_gene: TRBJ1-6
CDR3aa: ASSLQGLNSPLH

d_gene: NA
v_gene: TRBV7-8
j_gene: TRBJ1-6
CDR3aa: ASSLAGGAGDSPLH

d_gene: NA
v_gene: TRBV11-2
j_gene: TRBJ1-3
CDR3aa: ASSHGYSGNTIY

d_gene: TRBD1
v_gene: TRBV20-1
j_gene: TRBJ1-2
CDR3aa: SARASGTGNYGYT

d_gene: NA
v_gene: TRBV4-1
j_gene: TRBJ1-2
CDR3aa: ASSQDVGYGYT

d_gene: NA
v_gene: TRBV4-1
j_gene: TRBJ1-6
CDR3aa: ASSQQGWNSPLH

d_gene: TRBD1
v_gene: TRBV20-1
j_gene: TRBJ1-2
CDR3aa: SARDRGDRLFFA

d_gene: TRBD1
v_gene: TRBV18
j_gene: TRBJ2-3
CDR3aa: ASSPQGQSSTDTQY

d_gene: NA
v_gene: TRBV7-2
j_gene: TRBJ1-2
CDR3aa: ASSLGPGTIYGYT

d_gene: TRBD1
v_gene: TRBV7-9
j_gene: TRBJ2-3
CDR3aa: ASSPGQGSTDTQY